Each of the 7 T cell receptor beta chains below was sequenced from the same sample in a study of identical twins. Each CDR3 protein gets one entry after TCRdb re-called the 5' RACE reads with MiXCR. The table lists approximately 700,000 distinct CDR3 sequences, 5.5% to 6.5% of them singletons. Sequencing was performed on naive T cells sorted from blood. Every receptor here comes from a man aged 18 to 30 in good health.

This clonotype was counted between two and nine times. This chain connects TRBV6-2 or TRBV6-3 to TRBJ2-1; perhaps TRBD2 as D (5 bases). The germline V gene has CDR1 MNHEY and CDR2 SVGEGT. V lost 4 bases and J lost 1, with 11 bases in between. CDR3 length equals 15 residues. The CDR3 spells CASSSNLASYNEQFF. The CDR3 coding sequence is TGTGCCAGCAGTTCTAACCTAGCTTCCTACAATGAGCAGTTCTTC.

In this sample, this clonotype turned up many times. V is TRBV27 and J is TRBJ2-2; 7 bases are a match to TRBD1. Per germline, CDR1 MNHEY and CDR2 SMNVEV (reference sequence). V was pared by 5 bases and J by 6 bases, with 12 bases of the junction left unmatched. The CDR3 runs 16 residues. The CDR3 sequence: CASSTSTKGASGELFF. CDR3 sequence (DNA): TGTGCCAGCAGTACGAGTACCAAGGGGGCTTCCGGGGAGCTGTTTTTT.

The rearrangement links TRBV28 to TRBJ1-3; D is unclear. The CDR3 spans 16 residues. V dropped 4 bases and J dropped 0 bases, with 13 bases sitting between them. Germline-derived CDR1 and CDR2 are MDHEN and SYDVKM. As DNA, the CDR3 is TGTGCCAGCAGTTCCTCGGGAGGGCCCTCTGGAAACACCATATATTTT. Protein product: CASSSSGGPSGNTIYF. Looking up the rest from reference TRBV28 and TRBJ1-3 gives the full variable domain: DVKVTQSSRYLVKRTGEKVFLECVQDMDHENMFWYRQDPGLGLRLIYFSYDVKMKEKGDIPEGYSVSREKKERFSLILESASTNQTSMYLCASSSSGGPSGNTIYFGEGSWLTVV.

The rearrangement joins TRBV5-1 to TRBJ2-5; 7 nucleotides align to TRBD2. The CDR3 covers 14 residues. CDR1 is SGHRS and CDR2 is YFSETQ in the germline V gene. Losses at the gene ends were 5 bases for V and 2 bases for J; bases not matched to a gene: 6. The CDR3 here is CASRLGGGQETQYF. The CDR3 DNA is TGCGCCAGCAGACTGGGGGGGGGACAAGAGACCCAGTACTTC.

This clonotype appeared many times. V and J are TRBV20-1 and TRBJ2-7; 12 bases map to TRBD1. After removal of 7 bases from V and 7 bases from J, the junction contained 11 bases not matched to a gene. Germline-derived CDR1 and CDR2 are DFQATT and SNEGSKA (reference sequence). The CDR3 extends over 14 amino acids. The CDR3 region is CSVQPGQGAREQYF. DNA of the CDR3: TGCAGTGTTCAACCGGGACAGGGGGCGCGGGAGCAGTACTTC.

This clonotype was counted ten times or more. V gene TRBV7-2 combines with J gene TRBJ2-1, with D perhaps matching TRBD1 (6 bases). V was shortened by 5 bases and J by 15 bases, with 17 bases between the two germline ends. The CDR3 has 12 amino acids. Per the germline V gene, CDR1 is SGHTA and CDR2 is FQGNSA. CDR3 sequence (DNA): TGTGCCAGCAGCCTGAACCCGGGACAACGGTTCTTC. This encodes CASSLNPGQRFF.

A few counts support this clonotype. The gene calls are TRBV30 and TRBJ2-7; D call uncertain. The V and J ends lost 3 bases and 0 bases respectively, with 6 bases between them. The CDR3 sequence is 12 residues long. The germline V gene encodes CDR1 GTSNPN and CDR2 SVGIG (reference sequence). The CDR3 loop reads CAWSDGSYEQYF. The DNA of the CDR3 is TGTGCCTGGAGCGACGGCTCCTACGAGCAGTACTTC.